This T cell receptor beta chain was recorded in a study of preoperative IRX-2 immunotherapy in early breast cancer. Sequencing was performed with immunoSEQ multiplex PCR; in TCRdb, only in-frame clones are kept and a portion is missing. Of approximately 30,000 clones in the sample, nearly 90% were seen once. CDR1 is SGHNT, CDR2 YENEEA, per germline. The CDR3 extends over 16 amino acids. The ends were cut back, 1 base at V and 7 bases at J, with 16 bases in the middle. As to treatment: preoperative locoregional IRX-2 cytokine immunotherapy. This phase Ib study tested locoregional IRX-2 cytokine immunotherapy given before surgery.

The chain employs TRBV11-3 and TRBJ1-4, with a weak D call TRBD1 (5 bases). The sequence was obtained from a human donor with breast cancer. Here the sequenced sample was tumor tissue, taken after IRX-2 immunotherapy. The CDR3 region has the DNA TGTGCCAGCAGCTTAGGCAGTGGGGTGGGGCGTGAAAAACTGTTTTTT. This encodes CASSLGSGVGREKLFF.